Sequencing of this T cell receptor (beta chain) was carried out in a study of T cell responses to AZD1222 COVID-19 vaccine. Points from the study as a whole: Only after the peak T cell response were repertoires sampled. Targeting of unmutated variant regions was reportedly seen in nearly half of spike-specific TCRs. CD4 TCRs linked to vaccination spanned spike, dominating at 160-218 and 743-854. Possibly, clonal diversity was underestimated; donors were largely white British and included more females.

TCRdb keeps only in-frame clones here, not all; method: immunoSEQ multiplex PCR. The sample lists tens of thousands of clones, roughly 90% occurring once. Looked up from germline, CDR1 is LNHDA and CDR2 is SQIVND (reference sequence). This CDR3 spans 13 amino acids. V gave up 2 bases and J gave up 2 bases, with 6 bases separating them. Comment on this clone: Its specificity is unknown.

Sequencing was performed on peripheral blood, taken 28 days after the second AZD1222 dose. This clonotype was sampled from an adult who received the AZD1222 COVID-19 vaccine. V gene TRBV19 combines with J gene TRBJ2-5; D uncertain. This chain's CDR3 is CASSINRQETQYF. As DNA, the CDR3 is TGTGCCAGTAGTATAAACAGACAAGAGACCCAGTACTTC.